This is a list of T cell receptor beta chains from one sample in a study of cytomegalovirus exposure and HLA in healthy donors. Repertoires were generated with immunoSEQ multiplex PCR, while TCRdb's copy carries only in-frame clones and drops some. The sample holds around 150,000 clones; over 80% are singletons and the top ten take approximately 1.4%. Sequenced material: PBMCs. The receptor source for this set is a woman aged 18-29 years in good health and CMV-seronegative. Both conserved end residues are part of each CDR3. The order of the fields is CDR3 DNA, CDR3 protein, V gene, D gene, J gene, clone size. D genes are given only for firm matches. Only part of the rows carry a size: once, few, many, or a class if the clone is expanded.

CDR3 DNA: TGTGCCAGTACCCCCCGCGGGACAGGGGGACAGCCCCAGCATTTT; CDR3 protein: CASTPRGTGGQPQHF; V gene: TRBV19; D gene: TRBD1; J gene: TRBJ1-5; clone size: .
CDR3 DNA: TGTGCCAGCAGCCCACAGGGATCTGGCTACACCTTC; CDR3 protein: CASSPQGSGYTF; V gene: TRBV14; D gene: .; J gene: TRBJ1-2; clone size: .
CDR3 DNA: TGTGCCAGTAGTTCAGGACAGGCCCGAAACACCATATATTTT; CDR3 protein: CASSSGQARNTIYF; V gene: TRBV19; D gene: TRBD1; J gene: TRBJ1-3; clone size: .
CDR3 DNA: TGTGCCAGCATTATGACAGGGGGATTCTTATCGAACACTGAAGCTTTCTTT; CDR3 protein: CASIMTGGFLSNTEAFF; V gene: TRBV2; D gene: TRBD1; J gene: TRBJ1-1; clone size: few
CDR3 DNA: TGCAGCGTCGCCCCGGGAGGGGGGCGCACAGATACGCAGTATTTT; CDR3 protein: CSVAPGGGRTDTQYF; V gene: TRBV29-1; D gene: TRBD2; J gene: TRBJ2-3; clone size: .
CDR3 DNA: TGTGCCAGTAGTATGTATTGGGGGGTAAGCAATCAGCCCCAGCATTTT; CDR3 protein: CASSMYWGVSNQPQHF; V gene: TRBV19; D gene: .; J gene: TRBJ1-5; clone size: .
CDR3 DNA: TGCGCCAGCAGCACCCAGGGGAGGGAGCTGTTTTTT; CDR3 protein: CASSTQGRELFF; V gene: TRBV5-1; D gene: .; J gene: TRBJ2-2; clone size: .
CDR3 DNA: TGTGCCAGCAGTTTGCCGAGGTACGAGCAGTACTTC; CDR3 protein: CASSLPRYEQYF; V gene: TRBV28; D gene: .; J gene: TRBJ2-7; clone size: .
CDR3 DNA: TGTGCCAGCAGTGTGGACAGTGAAGTGTATGGCTACACCTTC; CDR3 protein: CASSVDSEVYGYTF; V gene: TRBV2; D gene: .; J gene: TRBJ1-2; clone size: .
CDR3 DNA: TGTGCCAGCAGCTTACAGGGCGGTAGCGGCTACACCTTC; CDR3 protein: CASSLQGGSGYTF; V gene: TRBV7-9; D gene: .; J gene: TRBJ1-2; clone size: .
CDR3 DNA: TGTGCCAGCAGCTTAGGCCGGTACGAGCAGTACTTC; CDR3 protein: CASSLGRYEQYF; V gene: TRBV13; D gene: .; J gene: TRBJ2-7; clone size: .
CDR3 DNA: TGTGCCAGCAGCGTTCAGGGGGCGCAGGGGTTTGGTGAAGCTTTCTTT; CDR3 protein: CASSVQGAQGFGEAFF; V gene: TRBV27; D gene: TRBD1; J gene: TRBJ1-1; clone size: .
CDR3 DNA: TGTGCCAGCAGAGCAAGAATAATGACAGGGGCAGGCTACACCTTC; CDR3 protein: CASRARIMTGAGYTF; V gene: TRBV2; D gene: TRBD1; J gene: TRBJ1-2; clone size: .
CDR3 DNA: TGTGCCAGCAGACAGACAGGATCTAACTATGGCTACACCTTC; CDR3 protein: CASRQTGSNYGYTF; V gene: TRBV6-1; D gene: .; J gene: TRBJ1-2; clone size: .
CDR3 DNA: TGTGCCAGCACCCAGGGTACGGGCGGCTACACCTTC; CDR3 protein: CASTQGTGGYTF; V gene: TRBV6-5; D gene: .; J gene: TRBJ1-2; clone size: .
CDR3 DNA: TGCGCCAGCACGAGGGGGGGCCACACAGATACGCAGTATTTT; CDR3 protein: CASTRGGHTDTQYF; V gene: TRBV10-2; D gene: .; J gene: TRBJ2-3; clone size: .
CDR3 DNA: TGTGCCAGCTCACCCCAAAGGGGAAGCTCCTATAATTCACCCCTCCACTTT; CDR3 protein: CASSPQRGSSYNSPLHF; V gene: TRBV18; D gene: .; J gene: TRBJ1-6; clone size: .
CDR3 DNA: TGTGCCAGCTCACTCGGGACAGGGGGGAATAACGAGCAGTACTTC; CDR3 protein: CASSLGTGGNNEQYF; V gene: TRBV18; D gene: TRBD1; J gene: TRBJ2-7; clone size: .
CDR3 DNA: TGTGCCTGGAGTGTACCTTTGAGGTTGGCGAACACTGAAGCTTTCTTT; CDR3 protein: CAWSVPLRLANTEAFF; V gene: TRBV30; D gene: .; J gene: TRBJ1-1; clone size: .
CDR3 DNA: TGTGCCAGCAGTCTTGGGACTCCATACGAGCAGTACTTC; CDR3 protein: CASSLGTPYEQYF; V gene: TRBV28; D gene: .; J gene: TRBJ2-7; clone size: .
CDR3 DNA: TGTGCCAGCGGGGGGGGAGACTATAATTCACCCCTCCACTTT; CDR3 protein: CASGGGDYNSPLHF; V gene: TRBV27; D gene: .; J gene: TRBJ1-6; clone size: few
CDR3 DNA: TGCGCCAGCAGCTACTACCCGGGACAGACATCCTACGAGCAGTACTTC; CDR3 protein: CASSYYPGQTSYEQYF; V gene: TRBV5-1; D gene: TRBD1; J gene: TRBJ2-7; clone size: few
CDR3 DNA: TGTGCCAGCAGTGCCGGGACAGGGCGGTCCTACGAGCAGTACTTC; CDR3 protein: CASSAGTGRSYEQYF; V gene: TRBV11-2; D gene: TRBD1; J gene: TRBJ2-7; clone size: .
CDR3 DNA: TGCGCCAGCAGCTTGGGGAGCGGAGACCACAATGAGCAGTTCTTC; CDR3 protein: CASSLGSGDHNEQFF; V gene: TRBV5-1; D gene: .; J gene: TRBJ2-1; clone size: .
CDR3 DNA: TGCGCCAGCAGCCAAGCCAGGGCCTCCTACGAGCAGTACTTC; CDR3 protein: CASSQARASYEQYF; V gene: TRBV4-1; D gene: .; J gene: TRBJ2-7; clone size: .
CDR3 DNA: TGTGCCAGCAGCTTATCCCAGAACACTGAAGCTTTCTTT; CDR3 protein: CASSLSQNTEAFF; V gene: TRBV7-9; D gene: .; J gene: TRBJ1-1; clone size: .
CDR3 DNA: TGTGCCAGCAGTGAAGGCCCGGCAGGAGGTTCCTACGAGCAGTACTTC; CDR3 protein: CASSEGPAGGSYEQYF; V gene: TRBV6-1; D gene: .; J gene: TRBJ2-7; clone size: few
CDR3 DNA: TGTGCCAGTATTCCTCGGGGACAGGGGACGATGAATAACTACAATGAGCAGTTCTTC; CDR3 protein: CASIPRGQGTMNNYNEQFF; V gene: TRBV19; D gene: TRBD1; J gene: TRBJ2-1; clone size: .
CDR3 DNA: TGTGCCAGCAGCGTAGGAGGACGCGGGTCTGACTACACCTTC; CDR3 protein: CASSVGGRGSDYTF; V gene: TRBV9; D gene: .; J gene: TRBJ1-2; clone size: .
CDR3 DNA: TGTGCCAGCAGAGCAGACAGGGGGAATCGAGACGAGCAGTACTTC; CDR3 protein: CASRADRGNRDEQYF; V gene: TRBV6-1; D gene: TRBD1; J gene: TRBJ2-7; clone size: .
CDR3 DNA: TGTGCCAGTAGTATAGAGGCGACAGGGTATTTCTCTGGGGCCAACGTCCTGACTTTC; CDR3 protein: CASSIEATGYFSGANVLTF; V gene: TRBV19; D gene: TRBD1; J gene: TRBJ2-6; clone size: .
CDR3 DNA: TGTGCCAGCAGCTGGGGTGGGGGGGCCACCGTATACAATGAGCAGTTCTTC; CDR3 protein: CASSWGGGATVYNEQFF; V gene: TRBV7-2; D gene: .; J gene: TRBJ2-1; clone size: .
CDR3 DNA: TGTGCCAGCAGGCTCAGGGGGACTAGCACAGATACGCAGTATTTT; CDR3 protein: CASRLRGTSTDTQYF; V gene: TRBV5-6; D gene: .; J gene: TRBJ2-3; clone size: .
CDR3 DNA: TGTGCCAGCAGTTCCTCTATGGGAGGGAATCAGCCCCAGCATTTT; CDR3 protein: CASSSSMGGNQPQHF; V gene: TRBV28; D gene: .; J gene: TRBJ1-5; clone size: .
CDR3 DNA: TGTGCCAGCAGCTCTAGGCGGGGGAGGACTGAAGCTTTCTTT; CDR3 protein: CASSSRRGRTEAFF; V gene: TRBV11-2; D gene: .; J gene: TRBJ1-1; clone size: once
CDR3 DNA: TGTGCCTGGAGTGTAGGCAGGGGCTACGAGCAGTACTTC; CDR3 protein: CAWSVGRGYEQYF; V gene: TRBV30; D gene: .; J gene: TRBJ2-7; clone size: .
CDR3 DNA: TGTGCCTGGAGTGTGTCAGGGGGATACGAGCAGTACTTC; CDR3 protein: CAWSVSGGYEQYF; V gene: TRBV30; D gene: TRBD1; J gene: TRBJ2-7; clone size: .
CDR3 DNA: TGTGCCAGCAGTTACGGAGCTAGCGGGGGGCGCCACGAGCAGTACTTC; CDR3 protein: CASSYGASGGRHEQYF; V gene: TRBV6-6; D gene: TRBD2; J gene: TRBJ2-7; clone size: few
CDR3 DNA: TGTGCCAGCAGTTGGGGGCTAAATGAGCAGTTCTTC; CDR3 protein: CASSWGLNEQFF; V gene: TRBV6-1; D gene: .; J gene: TRBJ2-1; clone size: .
CDR3 DNA: TGCGCCAGCAGCCCGGGGGTGGGGACAGCTGGCGATGAGCAGTTCTTC; CDR3 protein: CASSPGVGTAGDEQFF; V gene: TRBV5-1; D gene: .; J gene: TRBJ2-1; clone size: .
CDR3 DNA: TGTGCCAGCAGGGACCCGGGATACTCCTACGAGCAGTACTTC; CDR3 protein: CASRDPGYSYEQYF; V gene: TRBV6-1; D gene: .; J gene: TRBJ2-7; clone size: .
CDR3 DNA: TGTGCCAGCAGCTTCGACAGGGTTTCTGGCTACACCTTC; CDR3 protein: CASSFDRVSGYTF; V gene: TRBV14; D gene: TRBD1; J gene: TRBJ1-2; clone size: .
CDR3 DNA: TGTGTCACCAACGACAGGGAGGCGTACTTC; CDR3 protein: CVTNDREAYF; V gene: TRBV15; D gene: .; J gene: TRBJ2-7; clone size: .
CDR3 DNA: TGTGCCAGTGGACAGGGGGCTCAGCCCCAGCATTTT; CDR3 protein: CASGQGAQPQHF; V gene: TRBV19; D gene: TRBD1; J gene: TRBJ1-5; clone size: .
CDR3 DNA: TGTGCCAGCAGCAAAGGTACAGGGGGCGAAGGGGCAGGCTACACCTTC; CDR3 protein: CASSKGTGGEGAGYTF; V gene: TRBV21-1; D gene: .; J gene: TRBJ1-2; clone size: .
CDR3 DNA: TGTGCCAGCAGCTTGAAGGGGGACCTAACTCAGCCCCAGCATTTT; CDR3 protein: CASSLKGDLTQPQHF; V gene: TRBV5-4; D gene: .; J gene: TRBJ1-5; clone size: few
CDR3 DNA: TGTGCCAGCAGTTTGGGGGCGGCCTCTGGGGCCAACGTCCTGACTTTC; CDR3 protein: CASSLGAASGANVLTF; V gene: TRBV6-4; D gene: .; J gene: TRBJ2-6; clone size: few
CDR3 DNA: TGTGCCAGCAGTTTACTAGGATCGGGTTTGAACACTGAAGCTTTCTTT; CDR3 protein: CASSLLGSGLNTEAFF; V gene: TRBV27; D gene: .; J gene: TRBJ1-1; clone size: .
CDR3 DNA: TGTGCCAGCAGACCCCCCGGGGGGGTAAGTCGGGGAGCTTTCTTT; CDR3 protein: CASRPPGGVSRGAFF; V gene: TRBV28; D gene: .; J gene: TRBJ1-1; clone size: .
CDR3 DNA: TGCGCCAGCAGCGGACAGGGAGTCGAGGCTTTCTTT; CDR3 protein: CASSGQGVEAFF; V gene: TRBV4-1; D gene: TRBD1; J gene: TRBJ1-1; clone size: few